This TCR beta chain was captured by sequencing in a study of OX40 agonist ivuxolimab in advanced cancers. Study-level background: The study gave patients intravenous ivuxolimab at 0.01 to 10 mg/kg every 2 weeks. General study points: Compared with others, partial responders at 0.1-3.0 mg/kg displayed clonal expansion among the lowest. Still undetermined is the antigen specificity of the expanded peripheral T cells. Expanded clones tended on average to be more numerous among CD8+ T cells than CD4+.

This clone has a single count. Its target is unknown. Germline V gene sequence: CDR1 LNHDA, CDR2 SQIVND (reference sequence). The CDR3 contains 16 residues. J gave up 2 bases and V 7 bases, and 7 bases lay outside the gene matches. The repertoire was sequenced with immunoSEQ multiplex PCR; TCRdb's copy has only in-frame clones and lacks some. The table shows approximately 70,000 clones, with around 90% occurring only once. The gene calls are TRBV19 and TRBJ1-4, with 10 bases lining up with TRBD1. Sequenced here: CD4+ or CD8+ T cells sorted from blood, sampled in a trial of the OX40 agonist ivuxolimab. The TCR originated in an adult with an advanced solid tumor such as melanoma, head and neck, liver or kidney cancer. CDR3 loop: CASTRGTGATNEKLFF. In DNA form, the CDR3 reads TGTGCCAGTACCAGAGGGACAGGGGCGACTAATGAAAAACTGTTTTTT.